The entry below gives a single TCR beta chain sequence along with its context. Time point indicated: blood 4 weeks post-SBRT, at nephrectomy. Described treatment: 15 Gy SBRT to primary tumor, nephrectomy 4 weeks later. CDR3 length equals 13 residues. Germline V gives CDR1 SGHTA, CDR2 FQGNSA. Trimming removed 5 bases at V and 1 base at J, with 8 bases between. Sequenced by immunoSEQ multiplex PCR; TCRdb stores in-frame clones only, minus some. Among 140,000 to 150,000 clones listed, around nine tenths were seen once. This sample is drawn from a study of radiation and T cells in renal cell carcinoma. The starting material was blood, obtained from a patient whose treatment included radiotherapy and nephrectomy. This chain joins TRBV7-2 and TRBJ1-1, with D unclear. This TCR came from a woman between 45 and 60 years old with renal cell carcinoma. CDR3 sequence reads: CASSRDRNTEAFF. In nucleotides, the CDR3 is TGTGCCAGCAGCCGTGATAGGAACACTGAAGCTTTCTTT.